This T cell receptor (beta chain) came from a study of cytomegalovirus exposure and HLA in healthy donors. Germline CDR1 reads GTSNPN; CDR2 reads SVGIG (reference sequence). This CDR3 is 15 amino acids long. Trimming removed 2 bases from V and 4 bases from J; junction bases left unmatched: 7. The PCR made use of 60 Vbeta and 13 Jbeta primers. Sequenced by immunoSEQ multiplex PCR; TCRdb stores in-frame clones only, minus some. The sample shows approximately 96,000 clones, less than 85% of them seen only once. This clone has just a few counts. Its antigen is undetermined. The study's findings and limits: Usually a TCR sequence was rare, but some public TCRs were found in many donors. The listing of 150 to 200 TCR beta chains classed them as cytomegalovirus-associated. Earlier findings revealed that most TCR beta V segments proved productive either about 90% or about 30% of the time.

The clonotype originates from a male donor in good health and CMV-seronegative. The sequencing sample was made of PBMCs. The chain couples TRBV30 to TRBJ2-1; 8 bases map to TRBD2. The CDR3 loop reads CAWSQGLGGYNEQFF. For the CDR3, the DNA is TGTGCCTGGAGTCAGGGACTAGGGGGATACAATGAGCAGTTCTTC.